This T cell receptor (beta chain) is from a study of technical replicates of blood from several donors. This clone appeared once. At one of its ends the junction is not consistent with the germline gene, which may arise from a read error. The data were produced by immunoSEQ multiplex PCR, yet TCRdb's version contains in-frame clones alone and is incomplete. The sample records about 100,000 clones, roughly 95% being singletons. The CDR3 sequence is 15 residues long. CDR1 is SSHAT and CDR2 is FNYEAQ in the germline V gene (reference sequence). The specimen sequenced was T cells isolated from PBMCs. The receptor comes from a human donor in good health. V and J are TRBV7-7 and TRBJ2-5, with D possibly being TRBD1 (6 bases). The DNA of the CDR3 is TGTGCTAGCAGCCGGGACATTGGTAGCCAAGAGACCCAGTACTTC. Protein product: CASSRDIGSQETQYF.